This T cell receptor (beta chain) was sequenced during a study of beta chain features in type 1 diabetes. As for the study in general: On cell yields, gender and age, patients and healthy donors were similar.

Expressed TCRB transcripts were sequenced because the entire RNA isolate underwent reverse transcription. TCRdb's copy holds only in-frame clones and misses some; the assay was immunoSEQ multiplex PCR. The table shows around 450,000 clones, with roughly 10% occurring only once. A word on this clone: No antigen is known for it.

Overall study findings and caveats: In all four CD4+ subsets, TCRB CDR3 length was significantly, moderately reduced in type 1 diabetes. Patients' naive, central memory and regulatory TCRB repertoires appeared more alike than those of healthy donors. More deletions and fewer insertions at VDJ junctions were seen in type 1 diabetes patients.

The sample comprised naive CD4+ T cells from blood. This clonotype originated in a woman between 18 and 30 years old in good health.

CDR3 sequence reads: CASSLNWETQYF. The DNA for the CDR3 is TGCGCCAGCAGCTTAAACTGGGAGACCCAGTACTTC. The genes are TRBV5-1 and TRBJ2-5; D is ambiguous. The CDR3 is 12 residues long. The germline gives CDR1 SGHRS, CDR2 YFSETQ. V lost 2 bases and J lost 5, with 7 bases in between.